This T cell receptor (beta chain) was sequenced for a study of T cell responses to AZD1222 COVID-19 vaccine. Study-wide findings and caveats: In all cases, repertoires were sampled only after the peak T cell response. Elevations in Spike-specific TCR breadth and depth followed administration of two AZD1222 doses. Spike was spanned by vaccine-associated CD4 TCRs, which were dominant at 160-218 and 743-854.

CDR3 length equals 19 residues. V lost 0 bases and J lost 1, with 18 bases in between. CDR1 KGHDR and CDR2 SFDVKD come from the germline V gene. Concerning this clone itself: The antigen remains unidentified.

Measured with immunoSEQ multiplex PCR; TCRdb has only the in-frame clones, and not every one. The sample contains about 72,000 clones, roughly nine tenths of which appear only once. Specimen: peripheral blood, collected 28 days after the second AZD1222 dose. This clonotype was obtained from an adult who received the AZD1222 COVID-19 vaccine. The chain uses TRBV24-1 and TRBJ1-3; TRBD1 might be the D (6 bases). This chain's CDR3 is CATSDLLQGQLLSGNTIYF. DNA for the CDR3: TGTGCCACCAGTGATTTGCTACAGGGCCAGCTTCTGTCTGGAAACACCATATATTTT.